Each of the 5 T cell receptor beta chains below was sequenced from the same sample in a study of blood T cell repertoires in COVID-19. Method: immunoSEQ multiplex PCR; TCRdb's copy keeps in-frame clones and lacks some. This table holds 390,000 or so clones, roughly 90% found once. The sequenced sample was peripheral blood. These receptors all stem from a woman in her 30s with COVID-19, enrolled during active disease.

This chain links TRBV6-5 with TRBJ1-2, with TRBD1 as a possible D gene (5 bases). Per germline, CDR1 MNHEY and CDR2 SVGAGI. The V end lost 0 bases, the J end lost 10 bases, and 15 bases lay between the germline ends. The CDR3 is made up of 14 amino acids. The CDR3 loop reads CASSYSRQGWDYTF. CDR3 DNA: TGTGCCAGCAGTTACTCGAGGCAGGGCTGGGACTACACCTTC.

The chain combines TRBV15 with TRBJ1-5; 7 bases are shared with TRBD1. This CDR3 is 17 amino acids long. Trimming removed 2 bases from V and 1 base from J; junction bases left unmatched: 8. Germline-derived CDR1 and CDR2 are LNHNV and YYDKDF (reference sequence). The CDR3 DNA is TGTGCCACCAGCAGAAAGGGGGCGGGGTCGAGCAATCAGCCCCAGCATTTT. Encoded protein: CATSRKGAGSSNQPQHF.

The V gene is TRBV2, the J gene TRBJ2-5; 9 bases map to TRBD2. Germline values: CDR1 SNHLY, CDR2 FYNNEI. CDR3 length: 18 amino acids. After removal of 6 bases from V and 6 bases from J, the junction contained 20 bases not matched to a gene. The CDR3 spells CASSHPSSAGGAGKTQYF. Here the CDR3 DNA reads TGTGCCAGCAGCCACCCGTCCTCCGCGGGGGGGGCTGGAAAGACCCAGTACTTC.

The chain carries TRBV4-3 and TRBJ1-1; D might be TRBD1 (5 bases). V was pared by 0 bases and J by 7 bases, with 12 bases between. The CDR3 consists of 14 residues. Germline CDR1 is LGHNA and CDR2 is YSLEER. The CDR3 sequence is CASSQDPQGSEAFF. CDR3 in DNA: TGCGCCAGCAGCCAAGACCCCCAGGGCAGTGAAGCTTTCTTT.

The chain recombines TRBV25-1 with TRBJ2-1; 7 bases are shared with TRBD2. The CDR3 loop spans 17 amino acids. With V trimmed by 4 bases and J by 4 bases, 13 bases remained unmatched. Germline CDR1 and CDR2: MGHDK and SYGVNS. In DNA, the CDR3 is TGTGCCAGCAGTGCTCCATGGGGCGGGAGCAGGTACAATGAGCAGTTCTTC. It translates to CASSAPWGGSRYNEQFF.